The 13 T cell receptor beta chains below come from one sample, sequenced in a study of CD8 T cells in ankylosing spondylitis. In TCRdb, the 5' RACE reads were re-called with MiXCR into one record per CDR3 protein. The sample holds hundreds of thousands of distinct CDR3 sequences, around 21% seen once. Sequences were obtained from blood, either unsorted or a sorted T cell fraction (not recorded which). The source is a female donor with ankylosing spondylitis or in good health (not recorded which).

This rearrangement joins TRBV4-2 to TRBJ2-7, with D possibly TRBD2 on 6 matching bases. Germline V gene sequence: CDR1 LGHNA, CDR2 YNFKEQ. This CDR3 is built from 17 residues. For the CDR3, the DNA is TGTACCAACAGCCAAGGCCGGCGAACTAGCTCCTCCTACGAGCAGTACTTC. Its translation is CTNSQGRRTSSSYEQYF.

The chain joins TRBV18 to TRBJ1-2; 9 bases agree with TRBD1. The trim removed 3 bases at V and 6 bases at J, leaving 5 bases unmatched. CDR1 is KGHSH, CDR2 LQKENI, per germline. There are 14 residues in the CDR3. The CDR3 sequence is CASSPYDRGNGYTF. The CDR3 DNA sequence: TGTGCCAGCTCACCCTACGACAGGGGGAATGGCTACACCTTC. Full variable domain (outside the CDR3, taken from reference TRBV18 and TRBJ1-2): NAGVMQNPRHLVRRRGQEARLRCSPMKGHSHVYWYRQLPEEGLKFMVYLQKENIIDESGMPKERFSAEFPKEGPSILRIQQVVRGDSAAYFCASSPYDRGNGYTFGSGTRLTVV.

The genes are TRBV20-1 and TRBJ2-3; unclear D gene. The CDR3 extends over 13 amino acids. V lost 2 bases and J lost 2, with 8 bases in between. Germline CDR1 and CDR2: DFQATT and SNEGSKA (reference sequence). Written as DNA, the CDR3 is TGCAGTGCTAGATACGGATTCACAGATACGCAGTATTTT. Amino acid sequence: CSARYGFTDTQYF.

This clonotype appeared a single time. The chain links TRBV7-2 to TRBJ2-3; 9 bases agree with TRBD2. Trimming removed 1 base from V and 5 bases from J; junction bases left unmatched: 7. Germline-derived CDR1 and CDR2 are SGHTA and FQGNSA. The CDR3 is made up of 16 amino acids. This CDR3 reads CASSLGVAGEGDTQYF. The CDR3 bases are TGTGCCAGCAGCTTAGGGGTAGCGGGAGAGGGAGATACGCAGTATTTT.

This clonotype was recorded at least ten times. The CDR3: CASSLAGVTYNEQFF. CDR3 coding DNA: TGTGCCAGCAGTCTCGCGGGAGTAACCTACAATGAGCAGTTCTTC. The V gene is TRBV6-1, the J gene TRBJ2-1, with TRBD2 matching over 7 bases. Germline CDR1 reads MNHNS; CDR2 reads SASEGT. V shed 5 bases, J shed 2 bases, and the junction held 6 bases outside the gene matches. The CDR3 runs 15 residues.

This clonotype was detected ten times or more. The chain is built from TRBV20-1 and TRBJ1-2; no clear D. This CDR3 spans 11 amino acids. The germline V gene encodes CDR1 DFQATT and CDR2 SNEGSKA (reference sequence). The CDR3 spells CSTQSDYGYTF. As DNA, the CDR3 is TGCAGCACTCAGTCCGACTATGGCTACACCTTC.

There are a few counts of this clonotype. The chain uses TRBV15 and TRBJ2-7; TRBD2 matches 9 bases. In germline, CDR1 is LNHNV, CDR2 YYDKDF (reference sequence). V dropped 6 bases and J dropped 3; count of bases not matched to a gene: 6. The CDR3 is made up of 14 amino acids. The CDR3 bases are TGTGCCACCAGTGGCGGGAGGGCCTTCTACGAGCAGTACTTC. It is translated as CATSGGRAFYEQYF.

This clonotype was seen a few times. The chain links TRBV18 to TRBJ1-1, with no clear D. CDR3 length: 13 amino acids. Looked up from germline, CDR1 is KGHSH and CDR2 is LQKENI. The V end was cut by 3 bases, the J end by 3 bases, with 8 bases between. CDR3 protein: CASSPSTDTEAFF. The CDR3 DNA is TGTGCCAGCTCACCCTCAACGGACACTGAAGCTTTCTTT.

This chain's CDR3 is CASSFLGQPTGELFF. The CDR3 DNA reads TGTGCCAGCAGCTTTTTGGGACAGCCGACCGGGGAGCTGTTTTTT. The rearrangement links TRBV7-9 to TRBJ2-2, with TRBD1 matching 7 bases. Germline CDR1 SEHNR, CDR2 FQNEAQ (reference sequence). V was clipped by 3 bases and J by 5 bases; unmatched bases: 6. The CDR3 loop spans 15 amino acids.

At least ten counts were recorded for this clonotype. The chain has TRBV5-1 and TRBJ1-5; possibly TRBD1 for D (5 bases). Per the germline V gene, CDR1 is SGHRS and CDR2 is YFSETQ. With 2 bases removed from V and 4 bases from J, the gap between germline ends came to 10 bases. The CDR3 spans 14 residues. In DNA, the CDR3 is TGCGCCAGCAGCTTCGGGGGGGATAATCAGCCCCAGCATTTT. It is translated as CASSFGGDNQPQHF.

The chain couples TRBV20-1 to TRBJ2-2, with D uncertain. V lost 5 bases and J 0 bases, leaving 7 bases between the germline ends. The CDR3 is made up of 13 amino acids. Per germline, CDR1 DFQATT and CDR2 SNEGSKA (reference sequence). The CDR3 protein is CSAYPSNTGELFF. In nucleotides, the CDR3 is TGCAGTGCTTACCCCTCGAACACCGGGGAGCTGTTTTTT.

As concerns this clonotype: This may stem from a read error, because a much larger clone lies one nucleotide away. This chain joins TRBV7-3 and TRBJ2-1; D is undetermined. This CDR3 has 15 amino acids. Germline loops: CDR1 SGHTA, CDR2 FQGTGA. CDR3 sequence reads: CASSLAVSSYNKQFF. The CDR3 DNA follows: TGTGCCAGCAGCTTAGCGGTATCCTCCTACAATAAGCAGTTCTTC.

The chain links TRBV2 to TRBJ2-2, with 14 bases aligning to TRBD2. The CDR3 has 15 amino acids. Germline-derived CDR1 and CDR2 are SNHLY and FYNNEI. The V segment lost 3 bases and the J segment 6 bases; nucleotides outside the gene matches: 0. CDR3: CASSETSGRAGELFF. The CDR3 coding sequence is TGTGCCAGCAGTGAGACTAGCGGGAGGGCCGGGGAGCTGTTTTTT.